Listed below are T cell receptor beta chains from one sample, sequenced in a study of graft-versus-host responses after intestinal transplantation. These receptors have no known antigen. The assay was immunoSEQ multiplex PCR, and TCRdb's table has in-frame clones only and misses some. Of tens of thousands of clones in the sample, over 90% were seen once. The sample in question was unstimulated CD4+ T cells sorted from spleen or lymph node cells, obtained before transplant. These receptors were obtained from a human donor who was the organ donor for an intestinal transplant. The CDR3 runs from the conserved cysteine through the conserved F or W. Each record gives: J gene, V gene, D gene, clone size, CDR3 protein, CDR3 DNA. D genes are given only for firm matches. Size is stated for part of the rows, as once, few or many counts, or as a class when the clone is expanded.

J: TRBJ1-3; V: TRBV6-5; D: TRBD1; size: NA; CDR3: CASSLGQAVGNTIYF; DNA: TGTGCCAGCAGCCTAGGACAGGCGGTTGGAAACACCATATATTTT
J: TRBJ1-1; V: TRBV5-6; D: NA; size: NA; CDR3: CASSQGWGARNTEAFF; DNA: TGTGCCAGCAGCCAGGGCTGGGGGGCGAGGAACACTGAAGCTTTCTTT
J: TRBJ1-5; V: TRBV7-2; D: TRBD1; size: NA; CDR3: CASSWTGGSNQPQHF; DNA: TGTGCCAGCAGCTGGACAGGGGGCAGCAATCAGCCCCAGCATTTT
J: TRBJ2-7; V: TRBV4-3; D: TRBD2; size: NA; CDR3: CASSQDRSSGRPGYEQYF; DNA: TGCGCCAGCAGCCAAGATCGTTCCAGCGGGAGGCCGGGCTACGAGCAGTACTTC
J: TRBJ2-7; V: TRBV11-1; D: NA; size: NA; CDR3: CASSDNPYEQYF; DNA: TGTGCCAGCAGCGACAATCCATACGAGCAGTACTTC
J: TRBJ2-7; V: TRBV2; D: NA; size: NA; CDR3: CASSDGGRSAYEQYF; DNA: TGTGCCAGCAGTGACGGTGGGCGGAGCGCCTACGAGCAGTACTTC
J: TRBJ2-3; V: TRBV12-2; D: NA; size: once; CDR3: CASRLAGAPGSYTDTQYF; DNA: TGTGCAAGTCGCTTAGCGGGGGCACCAGGTTCCTACACAGATACGCAGTATTTT
J: TRBJ1-5; V: TRBV30; D: NA; size: NA; CDR3: CAWSFTDNQPQHF; DNA: TGTGCCTGGAGTTTTACTGATAATCAGCCCCAGCATTTT
J: TRBJ2-3; V: TRBV4-3; D: NA; size: NA; CDR3: CASRPGALSTDTQYF; DNA: TGCGCCAGCAGGCCGGGGGCCCTTAGCACAGATACGCAGTATTTT
J: TRBJ2-3; V: TRBV4-3; D: NA; size: NA; CDR3: CASSQDLGGNTDTQYF; DNA: TGCGCCAGCAGCCAAGATCTCGGCGGGAACACAGATACGCAGTATTTT
J: TRBJ1-5; V: TRBV19; D: TRBD1; size: NA; CDR3: CASSSQGRQPQHF; DNA: TGTGCCAGTAGTTCACAGGGGCGTCAGCCCCAGCATTTT
J: TRBJ2-3; V: TRBV14; D: NA; size: once; CDR3: CASSQDWLPRWDTQYF; DNA: TGTGCCAGCAGCCAAGATTGGCTCCCACGATGGGATACGCAGTATTTT
J: TRBJ2-1; V: TRBV6-1; D: TRBD2; size: NA; CDR3: CASSAVLAGVGEQFF; DNA: TGTGCCAGCAGTGCGGTCCTAGCGGGAGTCGGTGAGCAGTTCTTC
J: TRBJ2-7; V: TRBV5-3; D: NA; size: NA; CDR3: CARSLALISIRRYF; DNA: TGTGCCAGAAGCTTGGCCCTAATCTCCATCCGGCGGTACTTC
J: TRBJ2-3; V: TRBV5-1; D: NA; size: NA; CDR3: CASSLDRASTDTQYF; DNA: TGCGCCAGCAGCTTGGACAGGGCTTCCACAGATACGCAGTATTTT
J: TRBJ2-6; V: TRBV7-8; D: NA; size: NA; CDR3: CASSVPCYPQSRANVLTF; DNA: TGTGCCAGCAGCGTTCCATGTTACCCACAAAGTCGGGCCAACGTCCTGACTTTC
J: TRBJ1-5; V: TRBV29-1; D: NA; size: NA; CDR3: CSASGGGNQPQHF; DNA: TGCAGCGCGAGTGGAGGGGGGAATCAGCCCCAGCATTTT
J: TRBJ2-1; V: TRBV28; D: TRBD2; size: NA; CDR3: CASSLSGTSGYNEQFF; DNA: TGTGCCAGCAGTTTATCCGGGACTAGCGGCTACAATGAGCAGTTCTTC
J: TRBJ2-3; V: TRBV27; D: NA; size: NA; CDR3: CASSLSDLADTQYF; DNA: TGTGCCAGCAGTTTATCAGATTTAGCAGATACGCAGTATTTT
J: TRBJ2-4; V: TRBV9; D: NA; size: NA; CDR3: CASSAQGGIANIQYF; DNA: TGTGCCAGCAGCGCCCAAGGGGGGATTGCAAACATTCAGTACTTC
J: TRBJ2-7; V: TRBV19; D: NA; size: NA; CDR3: CASGRTYEQYF; DNA: TGTGCCAGTGGTAGGACCTACGAGCAGTACTTC
J: TRBJ1-4; V: TRBV19; D: TRBD1; size: NA; CDR3: CASSMVQGAPNEKLFF; DNA: TGTGCCAGTAGTATGGTACAGGGGGCGCCTAATGAAAAACTGTTTTTT
J: TRBJ1-2; V: TRBV7-8; D: NA; size: NA; CDR3: CASSSTRIQGRNYGYTF; DNA: TGTGCCAGCAGCTCCACTAGAATCCAGGGGCGCAACTATGGCTACACCTTC
J: TRBJ1-1; V: TRBV28; D: TRBD1; size: NA; CDR3: CASSSTGQGITEAFF; DNA: TGTGCCAGCAGTTCCACGGGACAGGGGATAACTGAAGCTTTCTTT
J: TRBJ2-1; V: TRBV29-1; D: TRBD1; size: NA; CDR3: CSVAPTLGTGGFAGLNEQFF; DNA: TGCAGCGTTGCCCCTACACTAGGGACAGGGGGGTTTGCGGGTCTAAATGAGCAGTTCTTC
J: TRBJ1-2; V: TRBV27; D: NA; size: NA; CDR3: CASQPRTQTNYGYTF; DNA: TGTGCCAGCCAACCGCGGACGCAAACTAACTATGGCTACACCTTC
J: TRBJ2-4; V: TRBV6-5; D: NA; size: NA; CDR3: CASSVSGNIQYF; DNA: TGTGCCAGCAGTGTCAGTGGTAACATTCAGTACTTC
J: TRBJ2-7; V: TRBV6-5; D: TRBD2; size: NA; CDR3: CASSEVGGYEQYF; DNA: TGTGCCAGCAGTGAAGTCGGGGGGTACGAGCAGTACTTC
J: TRBJ1-1; V: TRBV29-1; D: TRBD1; size: NA; CDR3: CSVGTGNFDTEAFF; DNA: TGCAGCGTCGGGACAGGGAATTTCGACACTGAAGCTTTCTTT
J: TRBJ2-2; V: TRBV6-5; D: NA; size: NA; CDR3: CASTHGGAGGELFF; DNA: TGTGCCAGCACCCATGGGGGGGCGGGCGGGGAGCTGTTTTTT
J: TRBJ2-1; V: TRBV30; D: NA; size: NA; CDR3: CAWSVGLYNEQFF; DNA: TGTGCCTGGAGTGTTGGGCTTTACAATGAGCAGTTCTTC
J: TRBJ2-5; V: TRBV11-2; D: TRBD2; size: NA; CDR3: CASSLDPLAGVLETQYF; DNA: TGTGCCAGCAGCTTAGATCCTCTAGCGGGAGTATTGGAGACCCAGTACTTC
J: TRBJ2-2; V: TRBV28; D: TRBD1; size: NA; CDR3: CASRGTGETGELFF; DNA: TGTGCCAGCAGGGGGACAGGGGAAACCGGGGAGCTGTTTTTT
J: TRBJ1-5; V: TRBV4-2; D: NA; size: NA; CDR3: CASSQDPGVGQPQHF; DNA: TGTGCCAGCAGCCAAGACCCAGGGGTCGGTCAGCCCCAGCATTTT
J: TRBJ2-3; V: TRBV6-6; D: TRBD1; size: NA; CDR3: CASSYRTGGSDTQYF; DNA: TGTGCCAGCAGTTACCGGACAGGGGGATCGGATACGCAGTATTTT
J: TRBJ2-3; V: TRBV7-3; D: TRBD1; size: NA; CDR3: CASSPRDRRDTQYF; DNA: TGTGCCAGCAGCCCGCGGGACAGGCGAGATACGCAGTATTTT
J: TRBJ2-7; V: TRBV25-1; D: TRBD1; size: NA; CDR3: CASSASTGTYEQYF; DNA: TGTGCCAGCAGTGCTTCGACAGGGACCTACGAGCAGTACTTC
J: TRBJ2-3; V: TRBV4-1; D: NA; size: NA; CDR3: CASSPQVRNTQYF; DNA: TGCGCCAGCAGCCCCCAGGTGAGAAATACGCAGTATTTT
J: TRBJ2-2; V: TRBV11-2; D: TRBD2; size: NA; CDR3: CASSILAVNTGELFF; DNA: TGTGCCAGCAGCATTCTAGCGGTTAACACCGGGGAGCTGTTTTTT
J: TRBJ2-5; V: TRBV11-1; D: TRBD2; size: NA; CDR3: CASSRGTSWKTQYF; DNA: TGTGCCAGCAGCCGCGGGACTAGCTGGAAGACCCAGTACTTC
J: TRBJ2-7; V: TRBV7-9; D: NA; size: NA; CDR3: CASSLAGTYEQYF; DNA: TGTGCCAGCAGCTTAGCGGGAACCTACGAGCAGTACTTC
J: TRBJ2-3; V: TRBV6-1; D: TRBD1; size: NA; CDR3: CASGDRGRSTDTQYF; DNA: TGTGCCAGCGGGGACAGGGGGCGCAGCACAGATACGCAGTATTTT
J: TRBJ2-2; V: TRBV28; D: NA; size: NA; CDR3: CASSLSPSWTGELFF; DNA: TGTGCCAGCAGTTTATCCCCCTCCTGGACCGGGGAGCTGTTTTTT
J: TRBJ1-6; V: TRBV30; D: NA; size: NA; CDR3: CAWSVQAGARSPLHF; DNA: TGTGCCTGGAGTGTACAGGCAGGGGCGCGTTCACCCCTCCACTTT
J: TRBJ2-5; V: TRBV7-2; D: TRBD2; size: NA; CDR3: CASSAGGGKGETQYF; DNA: TGTGCCAGCAGCGCCGGCGGGGGAAAGGGAGAGACCCAGTACTTC
J: TRBJ1-5; V: TRBV29-1; D: NA; size: NA; CDR3: CSVQAGVGSNQPQHF; DNA: TGCAGCGTGCAGGCTGGGGTAGGATCAAATCAGCCCCAGCATTTT
J: TRBJ2-1; V: TRBV7-2; D: TRBD2; size: NA; CDR3: CASSLGTSGRFEQFF; DNA: TGTGCCAGCAGCTTAGGGACTAGCGGGAGATTCGAGCAGTTCTTC
J: TRBJ2-1; V: TRBV5-6; D: NA; size: NA; CDR3: CASSLSGYNEQFF; DNA: TGTGCCAGCAGCTTGAGTGGCTACAATGAGCAGTTCTTC
J: TRBJ2-7; V: TRBV5-1; D: TRBD1; size: NA; CDR3: CASSGTGGERKQYF; DNA: TGCGCCAGCAGCGGGACAGGGGGCGAAAGGAAGCAGTACTTC
J: TRBJ2-3; V: TRBV7-3; D: NA; size: NA; CDR3: CASSIGGRFTDTQYF; DNA: TGTGCCAGCAGTATAGGGGGGAGATTCACAGATACGCAGTATTTT
J: TRBJ1-1; V: TRBV5-1; D: NA; size: NA; CDR3: CASKGNREPNTEAFF; DNA: TGCGCCAGCAAAGGGAACAGGGAACCGAACACTGAAGCTTTCTTT
J: TRBJ2-5; V: TRBV4-3; D: TRBD1; size: NA; CDR3: CASSQRGQGSNQYF; DNA: TGCGCCAGCAGCCAAAGAGGACAGGGGAGCAACCAGTACTTC
J: TRBJ2-1; V: TRBV4-2; D: TRBD2; size: NA; CDR3: CASSQSSGYNEQFF; DNA: TGTGCCAGCAGCCAATCTAGCGGCTACAATGAGCAGTTCTTC
J: TRBJ2-7; V: TRBV6-1; D: NA; size: NA; CDR3: CASSGSSYEQYF; DNA: TGTGCCAGCAGTGGGTCCTCCTACGAGCAGTACTTC
J: TRBJ2-3; V: TRBV27; D: NA; size: NA; CDR3: CASTPLHTDTQYF; DNA: TGTGCCAGCACCCCCCTCCACACAGATACGCAGTATTTT
J: TRBJ1-2; V: TRBV28; D: NA; size: NA; CDR3: CASSYPRGGYGYTF; DNA: TGTGCCAGCAGTTATCCTCGAGGGGGGTATGGCTACACCTTC
J: TRBJ1-1; V: TRBV6-1; D: TRBD1; size: NA; CDR3: CASSVGTGLEAFF; DNA: TGTGCCAGCAGTGTCGGGACAGGGTTAGAAGCTTTCTTT
J: TRBJ2-3; V: TRBV25-1; D: NA; size: NA; CDR3: CASSVTGSGTDTQYF; DNA: TGTGCCAGCAGTGTGACCGGGAGTGGAACAGATACGCAGTATTTT
J: TRBJ2-7; V: TRBV30; D: NA; size: NA; CDR3: CAWSVKGPSYEQYF; DNA: TGTGCCTGGAGTGTAAAGGGCCCCTCCTACGAGCAGTACTTC